Listed below are T cell receptor beta chains from one sample, sequenced in a study of blood T cells in healthy people across ages. MiXCR, run by TCRdb on the 5' RACE reads, gives a single entry per CDR3 protein. This sample has hundreds of thousands of distinct CDR3 sequences, with around two fifths found just once. The sequencing input was blood. These receptors were collected from a man aged 60 to 75 in good health. Each CDR3 is given with its conserved first and last residue. A D gene is named only where the DNA matches it firmly. Size is omitted from some rows. Given values are once, few, many or a class for expanded clones.

>TRBV27|TRBD1|TRBJ1-5|-
TGTGCCAGCAGTTGGGTTAAACCGGGACAGGGCCCAAATCAGCCCCAGCATTTT
CASSWVKPGQGPNQPQHF
>TRBV6-5|-|TRBJ1-5|-
TGTGCCAGCAGTTCCCATACCGGGCCCCAGCATTTT
CASSSHTGPQHF
>TRBV6-6|TRBD1|TRBJ2-3|once
TGTGCCAGCAGGTACCGACAGGGGAAAGTCGATACGCAGTATTTT
CASRYRQGKVDTQYF
>TRBV10-3|-|TRBJ1-4|-
TGTGCCATCAGACCCGAGGGTAATTCTAATGAAAAACTGTTTTTT
CAIRPEGNSNEKLFF
>TRBV6-2/TRBV6-3|TRBD1|TRBJ2-7|-
TGTGCCAGCAGTCCGCGACAGGGCTCCGTCTACGAGCAGTACTTC
CASSPRQGSVYEQYF
>TRBV5-8|TRBD1|TRBJ1-2|many
TGTGCCAGCACCAACGACAGGGTATACGGCTACACCTTC
CASTNDRVYGYTF
>TRBV15|TRBD2|TRBJ2-3|-
TGTGCCACCAGCCTAGCGGGGAGGGCAGATACGCAGTATTTT
CATSLAGRADTQYF
>TRBV7-2|-|TRBJ2-1|-
TGTGCCAGCAGCCCCATGAGCGAGAGCTACAATGAGCAGTTCTTC
CASSPMSESYNEQFF
>TRBV10-3|-|TRBJ1-2|-
TGTGCCATCAGTGGTAAAGGGACCACGGGCGGCTACACCTTC
CAISGKGTTGGYTF
>TRBV12-3/TRBV12-4|TRBD2|TRBJ2-1|few
TGTGCCAGCAACGCGGGACTATCCTACAATGAGCAGTTCTTC
CASNAGLSYNEQFF
>TRBV7-9|TRBD2|TRBJ2-5|-
TGTGCCAGCAGGACAGTTCCGGGACTAGCGGGGGAGGAGACCCAGTACTTC
CASRTVPGLAGEETQYF
>TRBV20-1|TRBD2|TRBJ2-1|-
TGCAGTGCCAAACGCGGGACTACACCTTACAATGAGCAGTTCTTC
CSAKRGTTPYNEQFF
>TRBV18|TRBD1|TRBJ2-7|few
TGTGCCAGCTCCGGGACAGCCGGCGAGCAGTACTTC
CASSGTAGEQYF
>TRBV7-9|TRBD1|TRBJ2-5|few
TGTGCCAGCAGCTTAGATCAGAGGGGGCAGGAGACCCAGTACTTC
CASSLDQRGQETQYF
>TRBV2|-|TRBJ1-5|-
TGTGCCAGCAGTGGGGGCCTTAATCAGCCCCAGCATTTT
CASSGGLNQPQHF
>TRBV12-3/TRBV12-4|TRBD2|TRBJ2-5|-
TGTGCCAGCAGTCAGGGACTAGCGGGTTTCCAAGAGACCCAGTACTTC
CASSQGLAGFQETQYF
>TRBV4-3|-|TRBJ2-7|once
TGCGCCAGCAGCCAAGGCGGGACCAGATACGAGCAGTACTTC
CASSQGGTRYEQYF
>TRBV7-9|-|TRBJ2-3|-
TGTGCCAGCAGCTTACTCTCTAATGGGGATACGCAGTATTTT
CASSLLSNGDTQYF
>TRBV2|TRBD1|TRBJ2-3|-
TGTGCCAGCAGGGGGACAGGCCTCCCAGATACGCAGTATTTT
CASRGTGLPDTQYF
>TRBV6-1|TRBD1|TRBJ2-1|-
TGTGCCAGCAGTGAAAGACAGGGAGCCTCCTACAATGAGCAGTTCTTC
CASSERQGASYNEQFF
>TRBV28|TRBD2|TRBJ2-5|-
TGTGCCACCCACGGGCGGGGGGTGGTCCAAGAGACCCAGTACTTC
CATHGRGVVQETQYF
>TRBV7-2|-|TRBJ1-5|few
TGTGCCAGCAGCCCGCGCCGAGGGGATCAGCCCCAGCATTTT
CASSPRRGDQPQHF
>TRBV6-4|-|TRBJ2-1|few
TGTGCCAGCAGTGACGGGATAGTCGGAGAGCAGTTCTTC
CASSDGIVGEQFF
>TRBV6-2/TRBV6-3|TRBD2|TRBJ2-7|few
TGTGCCAGCAGTTACCGGCTAGCGGGGGCCTCCGGTTACGAGCAGTACTTC
CASSYRLAGASGYEQYF
>TRBV12-3/TRBV12-4|TRBD2|TRBJ2-5|-
TGTGCCAGCAGTTTGCTAGCGGGGACTCGGGAGACCCAGTACTTC
CASSLLAGTRETQYF
>TRBV25-1|TRBD1|TRBJ1-4|few
TGTGCCAGCAGCGCTTTGGGACAGGGGGCTGAAAAACTGTTTTTT
CASSALGQGAEKLFF
>TRBV19|-|TRBJ2-5|-
TGTGCCAGTAGTCCCAGGGACATAGGTTCGGAGACCCAGTACTTC
CASSPRDIGSETQYF
>TRBV10-3|TRBD1|TRBJ2-7|-
TGTGCCATCAGTAGGACAGGGGGCTTCTACGAGCAGTACTTC
CAISRTGGFYEQYF
>TRBV7-9|-|TRBJ2-3|-
TGTGCCAGCAGCCCAGCAGGGGCTAGGACAGATACGCAGTATTTT
CASSPAGARTDTQYF
>TRBV19|TRBD1|TRBJ2-4|-
TGTGCCAGTAGTATAGAGGGACAGGGTTTCGAAAACATTCAGTACTTC
CASSIEGQGFENIQYF
>TRBV6-5|-|TRBJ2-3|-
TGTGCCAGCAGCTGGCACAGGGACAGCACAGATACGCAGTATTTT
CASSWHRDSTDTQYF
>TRBV7-2|-|TRBJ2-5|-
TGTGCCAGCAGCTACCACTACAGGCGACAAGAGACCCAGTACTTC
CASSYHYRRQETQYF
>TRBV7-9|-|TRBJ2-1|-
TGTGCCAGCAGCTTAAAGTCAGGGAAGGGTGGTGGTGAGCAGTTCTTC
CASSLKSGKGGGEQFF
>TRBV18|-|TRBJ2-1|-
TGTGCCAGCTCACCATCGGCTTTTGGGGGGCCGAGGAATGAGCAGTTCTTC
CASSPSAFGGPRNEQFF
>TRBV27|TRBD1|TRBJ2-7|few
TGTGCCAGCAGACCGACAGGGGGGCCTGGAGAGCAGTACTTC
CASRPTGGPGEQYF
>TRBV20-1|-|TRBJ2-3|-
TGCAGTGCTAGCAATAGGGCCACAGATACGCAGTATTTT
CSASNRATDTQYF
>TRBV7-3|TRBD2|TRBJ2-1|-
TGTGCCAGCAGCTATCTAGCGGGGGAGCAGTTCTTC
CASSYLAGEQFF
>TRBV12-3/TRBV12-4|-|TRBJ2-2|few
TGTGCCAGCATAACGGCCACCGGGGAGCTGTTTTTT
CASITATGELFF
>TRBV27|-|TRBJ2-1|-
TGTGCCAGCAGTTTAGGCCAGAAAACAAACTCCTACGAGCAGTTCTTC
CASSLGQKTNSYEQFF